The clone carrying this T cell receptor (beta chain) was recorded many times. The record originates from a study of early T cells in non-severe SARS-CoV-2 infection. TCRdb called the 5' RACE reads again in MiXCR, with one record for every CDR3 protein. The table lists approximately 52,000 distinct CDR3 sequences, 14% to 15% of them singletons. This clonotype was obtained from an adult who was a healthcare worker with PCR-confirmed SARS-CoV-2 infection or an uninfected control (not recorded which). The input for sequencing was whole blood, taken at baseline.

CDR3 sequence: CASTEGAPSYEQYF. CDR3 bases: TGTGCCAGCACCGAAGGCGCGCCCTCCTACGAGCAGTACTTC. This chain links TRBV27 with TRBJ2-7; no clear D gene. Trimming removed 7 bases at V and 0 bases at J, with 13 bases between. CDR3 length: 14 amino acids. CDR1 MNHEY and CDR2 SMNVEV come from the germline V gene (reference sequence).